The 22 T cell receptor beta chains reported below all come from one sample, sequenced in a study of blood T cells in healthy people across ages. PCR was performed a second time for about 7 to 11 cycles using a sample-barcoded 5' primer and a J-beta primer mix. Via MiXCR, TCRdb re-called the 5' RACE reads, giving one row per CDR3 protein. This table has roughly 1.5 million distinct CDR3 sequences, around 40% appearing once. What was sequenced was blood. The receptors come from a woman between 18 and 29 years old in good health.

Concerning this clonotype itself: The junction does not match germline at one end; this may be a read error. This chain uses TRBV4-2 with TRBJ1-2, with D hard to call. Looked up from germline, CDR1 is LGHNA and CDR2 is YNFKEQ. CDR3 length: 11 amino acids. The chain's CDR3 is CVSSPSIGYTF. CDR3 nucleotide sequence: TGTGTCAGCAGCCCCAGTATCGGCTACACCTTC.

Written as DNA, the CDR3 is TGTGCCAGCAGCCAGTGGGGACTAGCGCAAGAGACCCAGTACTTC. Translated: CASSQWGLAQETQYF. The rearrangement joins TRBV14 to TRBJ2-5; 10 bases are shared with TRBD2. This CDR3 has 15 residues. CDR1 is SGHDN, CDR2 FVKESK, per germline. V dropped 3 bases and J dropped 2; count of bases not matched to a gene: 3.

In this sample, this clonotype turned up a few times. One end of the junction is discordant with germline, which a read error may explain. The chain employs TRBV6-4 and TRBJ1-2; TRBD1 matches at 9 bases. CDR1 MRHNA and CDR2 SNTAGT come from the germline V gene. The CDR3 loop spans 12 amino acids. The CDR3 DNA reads TGTGCTAGCAGATTGGGACAGGGAGGCTACACCTTC. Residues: CASRLGQGGYTF.

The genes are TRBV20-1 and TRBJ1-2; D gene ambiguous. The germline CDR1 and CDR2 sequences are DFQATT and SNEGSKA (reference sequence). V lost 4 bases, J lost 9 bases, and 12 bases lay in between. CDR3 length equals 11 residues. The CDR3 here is CSATISGSYTF. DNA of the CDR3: TGCAGTGCTACTATTTCGGGTAGCTACACCTTC.

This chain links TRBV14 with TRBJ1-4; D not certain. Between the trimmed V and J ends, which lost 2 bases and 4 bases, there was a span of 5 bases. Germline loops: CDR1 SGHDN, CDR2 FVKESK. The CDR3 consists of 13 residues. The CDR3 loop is CASSQQVNEKLFF. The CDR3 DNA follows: TGTGCCAGCAGCCAACAGGTTAATGAAAAACTGTTTTTT.

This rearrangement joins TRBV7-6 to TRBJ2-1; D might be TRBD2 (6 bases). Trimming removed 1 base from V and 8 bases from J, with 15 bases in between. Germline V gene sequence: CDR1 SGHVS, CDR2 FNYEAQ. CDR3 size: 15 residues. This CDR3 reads CASSLGSAGWDEQFF. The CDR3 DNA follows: TGTGCCAGCAGCTTAGGGTCGGCGGGATGGGATGAGCAGTTCTTC.

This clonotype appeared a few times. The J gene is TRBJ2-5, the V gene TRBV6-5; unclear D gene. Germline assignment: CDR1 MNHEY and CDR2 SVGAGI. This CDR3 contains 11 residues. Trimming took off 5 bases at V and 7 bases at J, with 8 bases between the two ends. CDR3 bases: TGTGCCAGCAGTGCAGGTGGGACCCAGTACTTC. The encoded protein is CASSAGGTQYF.

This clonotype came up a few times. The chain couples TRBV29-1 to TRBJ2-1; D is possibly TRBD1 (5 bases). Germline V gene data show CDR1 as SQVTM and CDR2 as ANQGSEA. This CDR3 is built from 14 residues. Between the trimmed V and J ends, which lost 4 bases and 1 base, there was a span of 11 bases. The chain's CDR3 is CSVAGRVSYNEQFF. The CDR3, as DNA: TGCAGCGTTGCGGGCAGGGTATCCTACAATGAGCAGTTCTTC.

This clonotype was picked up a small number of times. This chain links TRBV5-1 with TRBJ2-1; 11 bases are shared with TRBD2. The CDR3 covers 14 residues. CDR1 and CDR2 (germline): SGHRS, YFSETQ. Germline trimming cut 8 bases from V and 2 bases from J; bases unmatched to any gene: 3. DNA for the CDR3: TGCGCCAGTAATAGCGGGAGGGCCTACAATGAGCAGTTCTTC. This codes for CASNSGRAYNEQFF.

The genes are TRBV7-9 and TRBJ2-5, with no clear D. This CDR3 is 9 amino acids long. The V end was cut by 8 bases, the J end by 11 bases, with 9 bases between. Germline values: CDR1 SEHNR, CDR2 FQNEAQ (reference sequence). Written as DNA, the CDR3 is TGTGCCAGCGACTCTGAGCAGTACTTC. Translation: CASDSEQYF.

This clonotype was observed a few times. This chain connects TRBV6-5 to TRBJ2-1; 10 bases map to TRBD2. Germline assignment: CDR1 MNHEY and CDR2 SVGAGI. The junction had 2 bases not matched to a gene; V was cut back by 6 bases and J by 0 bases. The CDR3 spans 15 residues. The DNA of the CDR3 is TGTGCCAGCAGGATAGCGGGGGGCTCCTACAATGAGCAGTTCTTC. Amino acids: CASRIAGGSYNEQFF.

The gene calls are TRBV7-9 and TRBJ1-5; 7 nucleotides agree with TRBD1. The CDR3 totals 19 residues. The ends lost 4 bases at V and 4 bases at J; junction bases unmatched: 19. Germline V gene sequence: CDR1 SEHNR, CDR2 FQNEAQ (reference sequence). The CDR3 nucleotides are TGTGCCAGCAGCTCAGAAACCGGGACAGAGGGGGATGGAAATCAGCCCCAGCATTTT. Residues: CASSSETGTEGDGNQPQHF.

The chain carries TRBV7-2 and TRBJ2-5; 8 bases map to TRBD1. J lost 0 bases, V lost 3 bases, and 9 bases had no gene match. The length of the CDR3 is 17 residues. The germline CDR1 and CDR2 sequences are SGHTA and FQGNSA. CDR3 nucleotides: TGTGCCAGCAGCTTCGCAGGGGGCGGGAATTACCAAGAGACCCAGTACTTC. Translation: CASSFAGGGNYQETQYF.

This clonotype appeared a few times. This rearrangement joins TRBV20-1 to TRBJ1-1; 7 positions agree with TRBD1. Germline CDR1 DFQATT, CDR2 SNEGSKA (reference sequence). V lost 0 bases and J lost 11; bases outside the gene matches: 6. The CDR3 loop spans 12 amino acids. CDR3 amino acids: CSAREGGGGAFF. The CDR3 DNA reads TGCAGTGCTAGAGAAGGGGGAGGGGGCGCTTTCTTT.

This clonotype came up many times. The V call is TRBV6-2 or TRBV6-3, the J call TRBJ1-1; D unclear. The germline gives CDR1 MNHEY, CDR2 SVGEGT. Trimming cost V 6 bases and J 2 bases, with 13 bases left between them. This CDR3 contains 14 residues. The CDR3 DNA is TGTGCCAGCAGCCCGACGACAAAAAACACTGAAGCTTTCTTT. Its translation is CASSPTTKNTEAFF.

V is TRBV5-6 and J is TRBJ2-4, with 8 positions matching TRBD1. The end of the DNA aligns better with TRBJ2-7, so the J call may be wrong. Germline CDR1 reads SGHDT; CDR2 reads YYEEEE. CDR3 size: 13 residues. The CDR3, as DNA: TGTGCCAGCTGTAGGACAGGGTCTTACGAGCAGTACTTC. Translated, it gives CASCRTGSYEQYF.

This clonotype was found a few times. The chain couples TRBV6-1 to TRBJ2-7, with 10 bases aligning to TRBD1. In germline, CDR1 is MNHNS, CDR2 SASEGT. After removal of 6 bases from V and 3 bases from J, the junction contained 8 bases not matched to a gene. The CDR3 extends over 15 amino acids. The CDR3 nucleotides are TGTGCCAGCAGCCCGGGACAGGGGCCGAACTACGAGCAGTACTTC. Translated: CASSPGQGPNYEQYF.

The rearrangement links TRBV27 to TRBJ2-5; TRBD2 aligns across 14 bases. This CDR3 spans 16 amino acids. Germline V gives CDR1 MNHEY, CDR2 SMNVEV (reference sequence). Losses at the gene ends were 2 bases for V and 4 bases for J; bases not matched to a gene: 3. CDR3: CASSLRGTSGRETQYF. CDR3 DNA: TGTGCCAGCAGTTTACGAGGGACTAGCGGGAGAGAGACCCAGTACTTC.

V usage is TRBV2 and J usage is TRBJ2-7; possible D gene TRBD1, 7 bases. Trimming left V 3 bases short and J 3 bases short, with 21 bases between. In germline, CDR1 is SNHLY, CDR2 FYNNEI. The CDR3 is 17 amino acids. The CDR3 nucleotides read TGTGCCAGCAGTGACAGGCGTAGTTTTCAGGGGGGCTACGAGCAGTACTTC. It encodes CASSDRRSFQGGYEQYF.

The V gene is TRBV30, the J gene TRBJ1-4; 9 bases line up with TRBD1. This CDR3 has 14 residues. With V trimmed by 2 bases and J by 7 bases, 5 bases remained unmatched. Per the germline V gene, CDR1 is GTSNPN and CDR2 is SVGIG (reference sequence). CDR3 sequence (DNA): TGTGCCTGGAGTTCCGGGACAGGGAGTGAAAAACTGTTTTTT. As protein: CAWSSGTGSEKLFF.

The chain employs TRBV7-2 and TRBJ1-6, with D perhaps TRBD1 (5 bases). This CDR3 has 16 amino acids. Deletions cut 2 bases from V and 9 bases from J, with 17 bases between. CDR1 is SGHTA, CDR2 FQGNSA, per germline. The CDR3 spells CASSLLGDPLPSPLHF. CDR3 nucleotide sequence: TGTGCCAGCAGCTTATTAGGGGACCCACTTCCTTCACCCCTCCACTTT. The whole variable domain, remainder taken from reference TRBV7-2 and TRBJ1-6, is GAGVSQSPSNKVTEKGKDVELRCDPISGHTALYWYRQSLGQGLEFLIYFQGNSAPDKSGLPSDRFSAERTGGSVSTLTIQRTQQEDSAVYLCASSLLGDPLPSPLHFGNGTRLTVT.

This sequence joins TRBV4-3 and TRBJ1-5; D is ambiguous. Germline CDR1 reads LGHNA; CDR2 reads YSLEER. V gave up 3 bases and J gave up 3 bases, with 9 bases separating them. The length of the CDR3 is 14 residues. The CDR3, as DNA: TGCGCCAGCAGCCAGGGCGGCACCAATCAGCCCCAGCATTTT. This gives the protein CASSQGGTNQPQHF.